This entry features one T cell receptor (beta chain) sequence. The antigen is not known. CDR1 MNHEY and CDR2 SVGEGT come from the germline V gene. V dropped 2 bases and J dropped 2 bases, with 8 bases sitting between them. CDR3 length: 14 residues. This specimen belongs to a study of T cell repertoires in cytomegalovirus infection. Overall study: Recently described HLA-C-restricted plus well-studied HLA-B-restricted CMV epitopes were used. The public TCR beta signatures pointed to both CMV infection and matching HLA type.

Via MiXCR, TCRdb re-called the reads, giving one row per CDR3 protein. The sample shows around 770,000 distinct CDR3 sequences, around 29% of them seen only once. The sequence derives from a human donor in good health (CMV status not recorded). Some clones in this sample may be carry-over from other donors' samples. Sequenced material: cultured CD8+ T cells from PBMCs, taken from culture after CMV antigen stimulation. J is TRBJ2-3 and V is TRBV6-2 or TRBV6-3, with D perhaps assigned TRBD1 or TRBD2 (5 bases each). The CDR3: CASSYGGYTDTQYF. The CDR3 DNA is TGTGCCAGCAGTTACGGGGGATACACAGATACGCAGTATTTT.